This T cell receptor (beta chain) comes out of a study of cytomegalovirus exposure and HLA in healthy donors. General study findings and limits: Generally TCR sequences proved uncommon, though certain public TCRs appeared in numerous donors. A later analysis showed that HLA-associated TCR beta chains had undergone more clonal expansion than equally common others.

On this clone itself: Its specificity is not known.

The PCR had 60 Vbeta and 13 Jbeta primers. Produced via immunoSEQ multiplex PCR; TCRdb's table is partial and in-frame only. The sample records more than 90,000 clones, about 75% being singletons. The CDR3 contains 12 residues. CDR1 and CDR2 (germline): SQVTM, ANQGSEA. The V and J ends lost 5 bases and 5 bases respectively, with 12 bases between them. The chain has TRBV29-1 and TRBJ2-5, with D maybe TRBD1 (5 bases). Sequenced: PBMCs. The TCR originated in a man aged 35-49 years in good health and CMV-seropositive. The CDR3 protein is CSVSPPGETQYF. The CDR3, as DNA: TGCAGCGTTTCTCCCCCAGGGGAGACCCAGTACTTC.